A selection of T cell receptor beta chains follows, all from one sample in a study of T cells in Graves' hyperthyroidism and ophthalmopathy. One entry per CDR3 protein, called by TCRdb with MiXCR from the multiplex PCR reads. The sample yields a few hundred thousand distinct CDR3 sequences, around 16% seen once. Source material: blood. The receptors derive from a woman aged 25 to 39 with Graves' hyperthyroidism. Each CDR3 is given with its conserved first and last residue. A D gene is named only where the DNA matches it firmly. Size is stated for part of the rows, as once, few or many counts, or as a class when the clone is expanded.

CDR3: CASSPWTGQSYNEQFF; DNA: TGTGCCAGCAGCCCTTGGACAGGGCAATCCTACAATGAGCAGTTCTTC; J: TRBJ2-1; size: many; D: TRBD1; V: TRBV7-9; length: 16
CDR3: CASSDPGGLRTDTQYF; DNA: TGTGCCAGCAGTGACCCCGGGGGGCTCCGCACAGATACGCAGTATTTT; J: TRBJ2-3; size: -; D: -; V: TRBV25-1; length: 16
CDR3: CASWAGVNQPQHF; DNA: TGTGCCAGCTGGGCAGGAGTCAATCAGCCCCAGCATTTT; J: TRBJ1-5; size: many; D: -; V: TRBV28; length: 13
CDR3: CASSWDRETDTQYF; DNA: TGCGCCAGCAGTTGGGACAGGGAAACAGATACGCAGTATTTT; J: TRBJ2-3; size: many; D: TRBD1; V: TRBV5-1; length: 14
CDR3: CSAAPGRAVLHEQFF; DNA: TGCAGCGCCGCCCCAGGGAGGGCTGTGCTACATGAGCAGTTCTTC; J: TRBJ2-1; size: -; D: TRBD2; V: TRBV29-1; length: 15
CDR3: CATSGLQGMNTEAFF; DNA: TGTGCCACCAGTGGTCTACAGGGTATGAACACTGAAGCTTTCTTT; J: TRBJ1-1; size: few; D: -; V: TRBV24-1; length: 15
CDR3: CASSPGTGGRYTEAFF; DNA: TGCGCCAGCAGCCCGGGGACAGGGGGCAGGTACACTGAAGCTTTCTTT; J: TRBJ1-1; size: many; D: TRBD1; V: TRBV5-1; length: 16
CDR3: CASSPTVLAGASEQYF; DNA: TGTGCCAGCAGCCCTACCGTACTAGCGGGAGCAAGCGAGCAGTACTTC; J: TRBJ2-7; size: many; D: TRBD2; V: TRBV7-6; length: 16
CDR3: CASSETGTSGTEQYF; DNA: TGCGCCAGCAGCGAAACCGGGACTAGCGGGACCGAGCAGTACTTC; J: TRBJ2-7; size: many; D: TRBD2; V: TRBV5-1; length: 15
CDR3: CAINAQGEASTEAFF; DNA: TGTGCCATCAATGCACAGGGGGAGGCTAGCACTGAAGCTTTCTTT; J: TRBJ1-1; size: many; D: TRBD1; V: TRBV10-3; length: 15
CDR3: CSARDRSGRLYNEQFF; DNA: TGCAGTGCTAGAGATAGGAGCGGGAGACTCTACAATGAGCAGTTCTTC; J: TRBJ2-1; size: few; D: TRBD2; V: TRBV20-1; length: 16
CDR3: CASSWLSSGELFF; DNA: TGTGCCAGCAGCTGGCTCTCCTCCGGGGAGCTGTTTTTT; J: TRBJ2-2; size: few; D: -; V: TRBV5-6; length: 13
CDR3: CATSDRARGRETQYF; DNA: TGTGCCACCAGTGACCGGGCGAGGGGTAGAGAGACCCAGTACTTC; J: TRBJ2-5; size: -; D: -; V: TRBV24-1; length: 15
CDR3: CSAMWESGFSQYF; DNA: TGCAGTGCTATGTGGGAATCTGGCTTCTCGCAGTATTTT; J: TRBJ2-3; size: many; D: -; V: TRBV20-1; length: 13
CDR3: CSARASGRSLWEQFF; DNA: TGCAGTGCTAGAGCTAGCGGGAGGAGCCTCTGGGAGCAGTTCTTC; J: TRBJ2-1; size: few; D: TRBD2; V: TRBV20-1; length: 15
CDR3: CASSMKHYNEQFF; DNA: TGTGCCAGCAGTATGAAGCACTACAATGAGCAGTTCTTC; J: TRBJ2-1; size: many; D: -; V: TRBV28; length: 13